This T cell receptor (beta chain) was documented in a study of long-term antiretroviral therapy in people with HIV. The study's findings and limits: Repertoires looked antigen-experienced, with only a slight naive shift after ART. Diversity measured after ART increased yet remained under transplant donor controls. Blood specimens, gathered between about 2003 and 2017, were possibly obtained under older ART regimens.

The V end was cut by 6 bases, the J end by 4 bases, with 19 bases between. CDR1 is MRHNA and CDR2 is SNTAGT in the germline V gene. The CDR3 has 15 residues. Every one of the participants with HIV received treatment in the United States. This clone has a handful of counts. The antigen is unknown. Assay version v3.0 of immunoSEQ was used, and it was run at survey level. The table came from immunoSEQ multiplex PCR; TCRdb's copy has only in-frame clones and leaves some out. Seen here are just under 30,000 clones, approximately 90% observed once, and the top ten hold almost 7.5%. The source material was unsorted PBMCs, sampled roughly 5 years before starting antiretroviral therapy. The sequence came from a man in his fifties or sixties with HIV. This rearrangement joins TRBV6-4 to TRBJ2-7, with a weak D call TRBD1 (5 bases). The CDR3 DNA follows: TGTGCCAGCAGCGAAGATCAGGGTTTGGAGTACGAGCAGTACTTC. Its translation: CASSEDQGLEYEQYF.